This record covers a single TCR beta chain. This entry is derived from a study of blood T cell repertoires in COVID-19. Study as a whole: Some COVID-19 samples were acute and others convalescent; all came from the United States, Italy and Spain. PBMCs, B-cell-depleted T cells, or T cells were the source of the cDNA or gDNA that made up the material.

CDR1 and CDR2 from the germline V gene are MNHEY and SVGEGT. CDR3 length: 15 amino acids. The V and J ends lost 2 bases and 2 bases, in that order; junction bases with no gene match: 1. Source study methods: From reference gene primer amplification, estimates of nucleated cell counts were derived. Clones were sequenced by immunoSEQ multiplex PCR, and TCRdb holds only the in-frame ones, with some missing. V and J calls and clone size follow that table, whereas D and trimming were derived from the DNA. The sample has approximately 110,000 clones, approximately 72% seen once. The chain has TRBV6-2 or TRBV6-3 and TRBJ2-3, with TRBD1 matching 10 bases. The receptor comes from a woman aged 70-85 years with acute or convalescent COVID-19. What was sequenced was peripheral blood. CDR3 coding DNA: TGTGCCAGCAGTTACGGGACAGGGGTCACAGATACGCAGTATTTT. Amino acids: CASSYGTGVTDTQYF.